Included here is one T cell receptor beta chain sequence, with context. This clone was picked up a small number of times. Its recognized antigen is unknown. Qualities for individual bases were not recorded, and no much larger clone is one base off. Other DNA sequences in the same sample also yield this CDR3. The data are from a study of shared clonotypes between healthy human individuals (TCRdb year 2020). Turning to the overall study: The cohort included a few men and a couple of women between 18 and 49 years of age. For each donor, three plates each were used for CD4 naive and CD4 memory, two plates were used for CD8 naive, and one plate was used for CD8 memory. To estimate repertoire size and how much clonotype sharing occurs between individuals, the study deeply sequenced the blood TCR repertoires of five healthy adults. Libraries were prepared and TCR repertoires were sequenced by different laboratories using diverse techniques, in order to increase sequencing depth and limit assay-specific biases. Leukapheresis yielded between about 0.9 and 9 billion PBMCs per donor.

Using the deep immunoSEQ assay, TCR CDR3 regions were amplified from genomic DNA by multiplex PCR. Extracted genomic DNA from each cell subset was spread evenly across all wells of several immunoSEQ 96-well plates, with each plate serving as a replicate. For sorted subsets, approximately 210 ng of genomic DNA, equivalent to tens of thousands of T cell genomes, went into each replicate PCR. Purified libraries were measured with a Qubit 3.0 fluorometer, size-checked on a Bioanalyzer 2100, and measured again with the KAPA Library Quantification kit. Every immunoSEQ 96-well plate was sequenced on a separate single-read 150-cycle Illumina NextSeq 550 flow cell. Per the source publication's procedure: Because the immunoSEQ output held only junctional sequences and lacked quality scores, the filtering could not match the filtering applied to full-length reads. To assign V/J genes and CDR3, sequences were annotated against IMGT germline references using PyIR, a Python wrapper for IgBLAST v1.9. Any read was removed if the V/J assignment was weak (E-value above 1e-6), the CDR3 was missing, or the read contained stop codons, out-of-frame junctions, or ambiguous translated residues. V3J clonotypes were defined by identical inferred V gene, J gene, and CDR3 amino acid sequence. Percentage overlap between repertoires was calculated by dividing the number of shared unique clonotypes by the size of the smaller repertoire. Three approaches were used to assess repertoire richness: RTK rarefaction, the Chao1 estimator, and Recon v2.1 estimates of unobserved clonotypes. For all TCRbeta clonotypes obtained by the gDNA method from a few donors, generation probabilities were computed with OLGA. TCRdb obtained this table from immuneACCESS and retained in-frame rearrangements with V and J assigned. These tables miss some clones; where compared with another copy, unresolved V genes account for less than half of the shortfall, and the remainder is unexplained. The V and J calls and clone size are taken from that table; D and trimming were inferred from the DNA. The sample table shows a few million clones, and about 92% are seen once. The ten largest account for under 0.15% of the sample.

Trimming takes 3 bases from V and 0 bases from J, and the germline ends sit 2 bases apart. The CDR3 starts with the cysteine, ends with the phenylalanine, and has 12 residues. Only the CDR3 region is kept as DNA, spanning 36 bases read in frame from base 1. CDR1 and CDR2 are drawn from the germline V gene: KGHSH, LQKENI. The donors were healthy, HIV-negative adults with no recently reported acute infections or vaccinations. Every donor was a Caucasian adult residing in Nashville, Tennessee, USA. Magnetic negative selection was used to enrich CD4+ T cells, after which naive cells were positively selected on CD45RA and the negative fraction became the memory subset. Blood was obtained by leukapheresis, after which PBMCs were separated by Ficoll-Histopaque density gradient centrifugation and cryopreserved in liquid nitrogen vapor phase. Analytical flow cytometry was used to check the purity and quantity of each magnetically sorted T cell population. Each sorted fraction had its genomic DNA isolated and then quantified by UV absorbance on a Nanodrop 2000c.

Here is what the overall study found, with its caveats: Because the study included a small number of donors, the genetic and exposure-history diversity represented was limited. When several donors were compared, the shared fraction of clonotypes was about 5.5% for naive CD4, roughly 3.4% for naive CD8, 2% to 2.5% for memory CD4, and 0.35% to 0.4% for memory CD8. Even with the large sequencing depth, rarefaction of the sorted-subset datasets indicated that sequencing was incomplete. Estimated clonotype richness was generally larger for naive than for memory subsets. Only blood was sampled, and tissue TCR repertoires likely differ from those in blood. Pairwise subsampling indicated that sequencing depth was expected to affect the degree of clonotype sharing among donors. Compared with non-shared clonotypes, clonotypes shared by all four sorted-subset donors had higher generation probabilities.

The chain joins TRBV18 to TRBJ1-1; too little of a D gene remains to name it. The material sequenced was naive CD4+ T cells sorted from blood. This specimen's cell subset or site label, per the study, means: CD45RA+ positively selected. This sequence originates from a man aged 18 to 30 in good health. The DNA reads TGTGCCAGCTCACCCTTGAACACTGAAGCTTTCTTT. Translated, it reads CASSPLNTEAFF.